This is a list of T cell receptor beta chains from one sample in a study of tumor-infiltrating lymphocytes in localized non-small cell lung cancer. The method was immunoSEQ multiplex PCR; TCRdb's version includes in-frame clones alone and lacks a portion of them. Of 15,000 to 20,000 clones in the sample, 35% to 55% were seen once. The specimen sequenced was lung tumor tissue. Source of these receptors: a human donor with non-small cell lung cancer. The conserved cysteine and the conserved F or W are not part of the CDR3 here.

TRBJ2-3	TRBV11-1	ASSFGQGTDTQY
TRBJ1-6	TRBV28	ASKIRDRASPLH
TRBJ1-2	TRBV2	ASRGPGGYGYT
TRBJ1-3	TRBV29-1	SVAADSYSGNTIY
TRBJ2-1	TRBV9	ASSVSGYNEQF
TRBJ2-1	TRBV29-1	SVGTAYNEQF
TRBJ2-7	TRBV28	ASSLGNYEQY
TRBJ2-3	TRBV7-2	ASSLGPSSTDTQY
TRBJ2-7	TRBV5-4	ASSAGQTLYEQY
TRBJ1-5	TRBV27	ASSGQSGQPQH
TRBJ1-1	TRBV6-6	ASSRDRVTEAF
TRBJ1-4	TRBV28	ASSLAGGSEKLF
TRBJ2-7	TRBV7-9	ASRDGLNYEQY
TRBJ2-5	TRBV7-6	ASSLAGPFPETQY
TRBJ1-2	TRBV7-8	ASSLGLEGEDYGYT
TRBJ1-4	TRBV5-1	ASSLDSATNEKLF
TRBJ1-2	TRBV7-8	ASSLIWQGSGGYT
TRBJ1-3	TRBV5-6	ASSWGDSHSGNTIY
TRBJ2-3	TRBV5-6	ATSWGTGYTDTQY
TRBJ2-7	TRBV5-1	ASSLGQGRTYEQY
TRBJ1-4	TRBV28	ASSSRGEKLF
TRBJ1-5	TRBV11-2	ASTLWGGSNQPQH
TRBJ1-5	TRBV5-4	ASSSQGAGQPQH
TRBJ2-1	TRBV19	ATIRLAGNEQF
.	TRBV15	ATSRTGTVTYEQY
TRBJ1-2	TRBV10-3	AISSGQGAHYGYT
TRBJ2-2	TRBV7-2	ASSLIGGDRTGELF